The 15 T cell receptor beta chains given below trace back to one sample, sequenced in a study of CD8 T cells in Susac syndrome. The RNA, roughly 0.45 to 1 ug, was put through reverse transcription using random hexamers. TCRdb analysed the immunoSEQ multiplex PCR reads with MiXCR anew, one entry per CDR3 protein. This table holds around 300,000 distinct CDR3 sequences, approximately 91% found once. Specimen: CD8+ T cells from PBMCs. These receptors all come from a human donor with multiple sclerosis.

The chain links TRBV4-3 to TRBJ1-5; 7 bases line up with TRBD1. CDR3 length: 15 amino acids. V shed 0 bases, J shed 8 bases, and the junction held 7 bases outside the gene matches. Germline loops: CDR1 LGHNA, CDR2 YSLEER. The DNA of the CDR3 is TGCGCCAGCAGCCAAGACGCAGGGGGGGGAGAGCCCCAGCATTTT. This sequence encodes CASSQDAGGGEPQHF.

The chain is built from TRBV30 and TRBJ2-7; D may be TRBD2 (5 bases). This CDR3 has 17 amino acids. V gave up 4 bases and J gave up 2 bases, with 24 bases separating them. Germline V lookup: CDR1 GTSNPN, CDR2 SVGIG (reference sequence). The CDR3 loop reads CAWTKGRHRTEPYEQYF. The CDR3 DNA reads TGTGCCTGGACTAAGGGCCGACACCGGACTGAACCCTACGAGCAGTACTTC.

V and J are TRBV29-1 and TRBJ1-2, with 10 bases that match TRBD1. Germline V gene sequence: CDR1 SQVTM, CDR2 ANQGSEA. This CDR3 has 14 residues. J gave up 3 bases and V 6 bases, and 7 bases lay outside the gene matches. CDR3 coding DNA: TGCAGCGTGCGAGGGACAGGGGAGGACTATGGCTACACCTTC. Its translation: CSVRGTGEDYGYTF.

The rearrangement links TRBV6-2 or TRBV6-3 to TRBJ2-7; TRBD1 might be the D (5 bases). The CDR3 has 15 amino acids. Germline V CDR1 and CDR2: MNHEY, SVGEGT. The V and J ends lost 5 bases and 2 bases respectively, with 16 bases between them. The CDR3 DNA follows: TGTGCCAGCAGTCAAGACAGCCTAGGCCCCTACGAGCAGTACTTC. Its protein product is CASSQDSLGPYEQYF.

This chain connects TRBV12-3 or TRBV12-4 to TRBJ2-1; D not resolved. The length of the CDR3 is 16 residues. V lost 6 bases to trimming and J lost 0 bases, with 15 bases between them. CDR3 in DNA: TGTGCCAGCAGCTCCCTAGGGCTTAGCTCCTACAATGAGCAGTTCTTC. This encodes CASSSLGLSSYNEQFF.

The genes are TRBV6-9 and TRBJ2-1; D is unresolved. Trimming took off 8 bases at V and 4 bases at J, with 6 bases between the two ends. The germline V gene encodes CDR1 MNHGY and CDR2 SVAAGI. The CDR3 covers 11 residues. Written as DNA, the CDR3 is TGTGCCAGCCCCCAGTACAATGAGCAGTTCTTC. This translates into CASPQYNEQFF.

This clonotype was detected once. The V and J genes are TRBV7-6 and TRBJ2-3; D might be TRBD1 or TRBD2, each matching 6 bases. V lost 3 bases, J lost 1 base, and 11 bases lay in between. From germline, CDR1 is SGHVS and CDR2 FNYEAQ. CDR3 size: 15 residues. In DNA, the CDR3 is TGTGCCAGCAGCTTTTCAGGGGAGGGCACAGATACGCAGTATTTT. This encodes CASSFSGEGTDTQYF.

This chain joins TRBV6-1 and TRBJ2-4; 9 nucleotides agree with TRBD1. The CDR3 contains 17 residues. J was trimmed by 0 bases and V by 5 bases; bases with no gene match: 8. Looked up from germline, CDR1 is MNHNS and CDR2 is SASEGT. DNA for the CDR3: TGTGCCAGCAGTACCGGGACAGGGACTCTAGCCAAAAACATTCAGTACTTC. It is translated as CASSTGTGTLAKNIQYF.

The CDR3 here is CASSWGGPTNQPQHF. The DNA for the CDR3 is TGTGCCAGCAGCTGGGGGGGGCCGACCAATCAGCCCCAGCATTTT. The rearrangement uses TRBV27 and TRBJ1-5; D possibly corresponds to TRBD1 (6 bases). The CDR3 runs to 15 residues. The V gene's germline CDR1 is MNHEY and CDR2 SMNVEV (reference sequence). Trimming took off 6 bases at V and 3 bases at J, with 15 bases between the two ends.

The chain couples TRBV7-8 to TRBJ2-5; 7 nucleotides match TRBD1. The CDR3 totals 18 residues. Unmatched junction bases numbered 19, after V lost 5 bases and J lost 4 bases. Germline V gene lookup returns CDR1 SGHVS and CDR2 FQNEAQ. CDR3: CASSVPTTSARQGETQYF. DNA of the CDR3: TGTGCCAGCAGCGTTCCGACCACCTCCGCTAGACAGGGAGAGACCCAGTACTTC.

The chain employs TRBV2 and TRBJ2-4, with D perhaps TRBD2 (5 bases). This CDR3 contains 16 residues. Germline CDR1 is SNHLY and CDR2 is FYNNEI. V was pared by 0 bases and J by 5 bases, with 14 bases between. The CDR3 DNA follows: TGTGCCAGCAGTGAAGCGTGGGTTCCCGGGGAAAACATTCAGTACTTC. Translated: CASSEAWVPGENIQYF.

This sequence joins TRBV6-5 and TRBJ2-1; no firm D call. Germline lookup yields CDR1 MNHEY and CDR2 SVGAGI. V gave up 1 base and J gave up 5 bases, with 9 bases separating them. The CDR3 consists of 14 residues. CDR3 sequence: CASSYFAGDNEQFF. Here the CDR3 DNA reads TGTGCCAGCAGTTACTTCGCTGGAGACAATGAGCAGTTCTTC.

The genes are TRBV30 and TRBJ2-1, with TRBD2 matching 9 bases. This CDR3 contains 16 residues. Germline values: CDR1 GTSNPN, CDR2 SVGIG (reference sequence). The J segment lost 2 bases and the V segment lost 3 bases, leaving 8 bases of the junction unmatched. The CDR3 DNA sequence: TGTGCCTGGAGAATCGTAGCGGGGGTTCCCTACAATGAGCAGTTCTTC. Encoded protein: CAWRIVAGVPYNEQFF.

The chain carries TRBV24-1 and TRBJ1-1; 8 positions agree with TRBD1. V trimming: 0 bases; J trimming: 4 bases; junction bases outside the gene matches: 9. CDR1 KGHDR and CDR2 SFDVKD come from the germline V gene. The CDR3 is 17 residues long. The CDR3 sequence is CATSDLIDRGRGTEAFF. The CDR3 nucleotides read TGTGCCACCAGTGATTTGATCGACAGGGGCCGGGGCACTGAAGCTTTCTTT.

The V gene is TRBV7-9, the J gene TRBJ2-7, with 9 nucleotides matching TRBD2. The CDR3 consists of 14 residues. Trimming cost V 3 bases and J 3 bases; bases outside gene matches: 3. CDR1 is SEHNR, CDR2 FQNEAQ, per germline (reference sequence). The CDR3: CASSFPSGVYEQYF. DNA of the CDR3: TGTGCCAGCAGCTTCCCTAGCGGGGTCTACGAGCAGTACTTC.